Listed here are 7 T cell receptor beta chains from one sample, sequenced in a study of CD8 T cells in ankylosing spondylitis. Each CDR3 protein gets one entry after TCRdb re-called the 5' RACE reads with MiXCR. The table lists approximately 130,000 distinct CDR3 sequences, roughly an eighth of them singletons. The sample comprised blood, either unsorted or a sorted T cell fraction (not recorded which). These receptors originate from a female donor with ankylosing spondylitis or in good health (not recorded which).

As concerns this clonotype: The junction and the germline gene differ at one end; a read error may be behind it. The V gene is TRBV7-2, the J gene TRBJ2-5; tentative D call: TRBD2 (5 bases). The CDR3 has 13 amino acids. Germline V gene data show CDR1 as SGHTA and CDR2 as FQGNSA. The CDR3 coding sequence is TGTGCCAGCAGCACCTACTCGGAGGAGACCCAGCACTTC. Protein sequence: CASSTYSEETQHF.

This clonotype was seen a handful of times. J is TRBJ2-2 and V is TRBV7-9; D unresolved. There are 14 residues in the CDR3. V was clipped by 6 bases and J by 4 bases, with 12 bases between them. Per the germline V gene, CDR1 is SEHNR and CDR2 is FQNEAQ (reference sequence). The CDR3 spells CASSSLSTTGELFF. CDR3 sequence (DNA): TGTGCCAGCAGTTCTCTGTCAACCACCGGGGAGCTGTTTTTT.

Ten or more counts support this clonotype. The chain employs TRBV29-1 and TRBJ2-7; D is perhaps TRBD1 or TRBD2 (5 bases each). CDR3 size: 13 residues. Germline CDR1 and CDR2: SQVTM and ANQGSEA. V lost 3 bases and J lost 0, with 9 bases in between. CDR3 sequence reads: CSVEPGSSYEQYF. The CDR3 DNA follows: TGCAGCGTTGAGCCAGGGAGCTCCTACGAGCAGTACTTC.

This clonotype was recorded only once. This chain links TRBV5-1 with TRBJ1-1, with 7 bases aligning to TRBD1. The CDR3 consists of 13 residues. CDR1 and CDR2 from the germline V gene are SGHRS and YFSETQ. The junction had 4 bases not matched to a gene; V was cut back by 4 bases and J by 4 bases. CDR3 sequence reads: CASSADRATEAFF. The CDR3 DNA sequence: TGCGCCAGCAGCGCAGACAGGGCCACTGAAGCTTTCTTT.

At least ten counts were recorded for this clonotype. The chain joins TRBV14 to TRBJ1-1, with 8 bases identical to TRBD1. Germline lookup yields CDR1 SGHDN and CDR2 FVKESK. This CDR3 has 15 amino acids. With V trimmed by 4 bases and J by 7 bases, 11 bases remained unmatched. The CDR3 bases are TGTGCCAGCAGCCCCTTCGGACAGGGTCTTTTTGAAGCTTTCTTT. It is translated as CASSPFGQGLFEAFF. Full variable domain (remainder filled in from reference TRBV14 and TRBJ1-1): EAGVTQFPSHSVIEKGQTVTLRCDPISGHDNLYWYRRVMGKEIKFLLHFVKESKQDESGMPNNRFLAERTGGTYSTLKVQPAELEDSGVYFCASSPFGQGLFEAFFGQGTRLTVV.

This clonotype was found many times. The V gene is TRBV20-1, the J gene TRBJ2-7, with 10 bases identical to TRBD1. Trimming took 3 bases from V and 6 from J; bases not matched to a gene: 8. The germline V gene has CDR1 DFQATT and CDR2 SNEGSKA (reference sequence). The CDR3 is made up of 14 amino acids. The CDR3 DNA reads TGCAGTGCTAGGGTGGGGGACAGGGGTGGCGAGCAGTACTTC. This gives the protein CSARVGDRGGEQYF.

This clonotype was seen ten or more times. V gene TRBV2 combines with J gene TRBJ1-1; 7 nucleotides line up with TRBD1. CDR1 and CDR2 from the germline V gene are SNHLY and FYNNEI. V trimming: 8 bases; J trimming: 0 bases; junction bases outside the gene matches: 6. This CDR3 has 14 residues. For the CDR3, the DNA is TGTGCCAGCGGGGGGACAGCCCTGAACACTGAAGCTTTCTTT. Protein sequence: CASGGTALNTEAFF.